The source of this T cell receptor beta chain is a study of Graves' ophthalmopathy and Graves' hyperthyroidism. Findings of the study overall: The model's ophthalmopathy progression predictions had around 64% sensitivity and less than 75% specificity.

Worth noting for this clonotype: Its antigen is as yet unknown. A much larger clone is a single base away; this may be a read error.

Investigators amplified TCR beta CDR3 regions from RNA transcripts. First-round RT-PCR with HTBI primers preceded a second-round multiplex PCR. TCRdb passed the multiplex PCR reads through MiXCR, listing each CDR3 protein once. The data contain over a million distinct CDR3 sequences, about 36% of them singletons. Germline V gene sequence: CDR1 SEHNR, CDR2 FQNEAQ (reference sequence). V dropped 10 bases and J dropped 4 bases, with 17 bases sitting between them. This CDR3 contains 13 residues. Sequenced: peripheral blood or thyroid tissue (not recorded which). The source of this sequence is an adult man with Graves' hyperthyroidism. This rearrangement joins TRBV7-9 to TRBJ2-7; TRBD2 might be the D (5 bases). DNA for the CDR3: TGTGCCATCAACTGGTCCCGGGAATACGAGCAGTACTTC. Protein: CAINWSREYEQYF.